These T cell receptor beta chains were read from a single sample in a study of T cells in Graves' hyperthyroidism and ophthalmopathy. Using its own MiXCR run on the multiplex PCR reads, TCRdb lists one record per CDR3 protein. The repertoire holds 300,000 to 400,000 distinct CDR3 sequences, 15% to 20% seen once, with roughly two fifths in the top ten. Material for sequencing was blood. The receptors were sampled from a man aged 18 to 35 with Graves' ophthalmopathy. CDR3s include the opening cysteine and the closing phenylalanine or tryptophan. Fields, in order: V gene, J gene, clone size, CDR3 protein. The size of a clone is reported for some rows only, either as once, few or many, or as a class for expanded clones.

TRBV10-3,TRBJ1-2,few,CAITTVGNYGYTF
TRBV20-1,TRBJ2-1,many,CSALAGGASYNEQFF
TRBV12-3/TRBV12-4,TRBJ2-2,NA,CASSPWDRGHTGELFF
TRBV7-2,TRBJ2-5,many,CASAFWSHEETQYF
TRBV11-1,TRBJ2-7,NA,CASSHFAGGGYEQYF
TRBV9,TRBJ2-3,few,CASSVGGTSGGRTDTQYF
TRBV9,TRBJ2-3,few,CASSVDTVPDTQYF
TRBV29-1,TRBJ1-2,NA,CSIWDGANYGYTF
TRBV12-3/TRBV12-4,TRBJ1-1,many,CASSPRGRTEAFF
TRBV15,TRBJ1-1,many,CATSGGQGARTEAFF
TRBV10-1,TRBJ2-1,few,CASSEVGEQFF
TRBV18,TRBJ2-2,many,CASSPRTQNTGELFF
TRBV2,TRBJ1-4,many,CASWEEGIGEKLFF
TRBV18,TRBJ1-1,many,CASSPPVPTEAFF
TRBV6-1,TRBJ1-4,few,CASQLSEKLFF
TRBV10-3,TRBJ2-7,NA,CAIRGTGEHSYEQYF
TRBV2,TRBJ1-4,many,CASSDRGRNEKLFF
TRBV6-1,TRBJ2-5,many,CASNGETQYF
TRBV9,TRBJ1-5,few,CASSVGVGPQHF
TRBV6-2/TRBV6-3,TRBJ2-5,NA,CASTQRETQYF
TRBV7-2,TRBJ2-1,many,CASSFLPSGSYNEQFF
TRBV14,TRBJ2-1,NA,CASSPDRGLSLSYNEQFF
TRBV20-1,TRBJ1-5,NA,CSAVDRAGNQPQHF
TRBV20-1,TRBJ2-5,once,CSAREGLAGKQETQYF
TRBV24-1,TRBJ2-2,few,CATSVQGAHTGELFF
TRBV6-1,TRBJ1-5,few,CASGTGALGDQPQHF
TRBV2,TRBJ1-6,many,CASSGGGFNSPLHF
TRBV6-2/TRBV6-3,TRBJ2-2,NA,CASSPGGGELFF
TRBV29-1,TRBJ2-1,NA,CSVRGGGSEQFF
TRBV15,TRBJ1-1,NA,CATSRDSSLNTEAFF
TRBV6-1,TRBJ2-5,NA,CASSGWGREETQYF
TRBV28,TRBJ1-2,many,CASSGGTDPYGYTF
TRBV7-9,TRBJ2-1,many,CASSLDSASYNEQFF
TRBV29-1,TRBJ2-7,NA,CSVKLTGPYEQYF
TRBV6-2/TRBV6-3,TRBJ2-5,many,CASSYPPETQYF
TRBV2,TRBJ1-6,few,CASSYSLSGGNSPLHF
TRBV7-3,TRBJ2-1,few,CASSETGTSGGSYNEQFF
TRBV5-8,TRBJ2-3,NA,CANQGPEDTQYF
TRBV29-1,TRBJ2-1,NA,CSVEDQGFFEQFF
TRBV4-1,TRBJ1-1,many,CASSQEGGTEAFF
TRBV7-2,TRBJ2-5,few,CASSLSGGASTQYF
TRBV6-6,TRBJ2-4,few,CASSYSPYPKNIQYF
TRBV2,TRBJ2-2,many,CASRAPGGDSKNTGELFF
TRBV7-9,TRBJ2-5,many,CASSVIGTGETQYF
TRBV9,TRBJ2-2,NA,CASSVGNGELFF
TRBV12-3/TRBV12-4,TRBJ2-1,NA,CASSFTGTSGSPGEQFF
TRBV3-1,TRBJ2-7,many,CASSKSIQGNYEQYF
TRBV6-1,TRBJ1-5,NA,CASSARGLSQPQHF
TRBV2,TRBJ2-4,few,CASSAHRDRKGENIQYF
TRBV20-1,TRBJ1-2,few,CSANSDRNYGYTF
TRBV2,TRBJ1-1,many,CASTGGGDGYAEAFF
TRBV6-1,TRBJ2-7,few,CASSTTSGVSYEQYF
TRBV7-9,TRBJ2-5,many,CASSSSGAQETQYF
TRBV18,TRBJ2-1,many,CASSPGRAEQFF